The sample holds a few counts of the clone carrying this TCR beta chain. What it binds is not known. Germline-derived CDR1 and CDR2 are MNHEY and SVGAGI. V shed 2 bases and J shed 1 base, with 6 bases lying between them. The CDR3 sequence is 14 residues long. This sample stems from a study of identical twins. General study points: The same donors were not followed; conclusions instead depended on cross-sectional statistical analysis. Fewer insertions were carried by abundant cord blood beta clonotypes, but none was seen in memory repertoires. Invariant populations such as MAIT and iNKT cells could partly muddle zero-insertion analyses.

One entry per CDR3 protein results from TCRdb running MiXCR on the 5' RACE reads. This table has approximately 470,000 distinct CDR3 sequences, more than 13% appearing once. All of the donors were Caucasians in good health. The data also belong to a second study, concerning yellow fever vaccine responses in identical twins.

Input material: CD4+ T cells sorted from blood. The receptor was isolated from a young woman in good health. The V gene is TRBV6-5, the J gene TRBJ1-5; D is undetermined. CDR3 bases: TGTGCCAGCAGTTACCCGGACAGCAATCAGCCCCAGCATTTT. Translating it yields CASSYPDSNQPQHF.